These T cell receptor beta chains were read from a single sample in a study of blood T cell repertoires in COVID-19. Libraries were prepared by immunoSEQ multiplex PCR; TCRdb keeps only in-frame clonotypes and omits some of them. In the table there are 39,000 or so clones, 80% to 90% of which are singletons. Sample: peripheral blood. The receptors were sampled from a human donor in a cohort sampled during active COVID-19. Each CDR3 is given with its conserved first and last residue. A row's size may be missing; if present it is once, few, many or a size class.

TRBJ2-2	TRBV4-1	-	CASSPSTGELFF
TRBJ2-2	TRBV6-5	-	CASSRGQAGELFF
TRBJ2-5	TRBV7-9	-	CASSLLGSETQYF
TRBJ2-7	TRBV6-5	-	CASTGQRSYEQYF
TRBJ2-3	TRBV5-4	-	CASSFTGGPTDTQYF
TRBJ2-5	TRBV15	-	CATSVGGGGSQETQYF
TRBJ2-6	TRBV27	-	CASSFRGNRGVSGANVLTF
TRBJ2-7	TRBV7-9	-	CASTRVLPYEQYF
TRBJ2-5	TRBV5-8	-	CASSWDRQETQYF
TRBJ2-2	TRBV20-1	-	CSASFPPRREKAGELFF
TRBJ1-2	TRBV5-4	-	CASGLEAFDYGYTF
TRBJ2-3	TRBV5-6	-	CASSFWTGEADTQYF
TRBJ1-1	TRBV19	-	CASSETGGVPAAAFF
TRBJ1-1	TRBV12-5	-	CASVPNRDIRPPEAFF
TRBJ1-5	TRBV19	-	CASSIPRGDRGRWQPQHF
TRBJ1-2	TRBV6-5	-	CASSLRGIGYGYTF
TRBJ2-7	TRBV6-5	-	CASCPRLANSYEQYF
TRBJ2-5	TRBV7-2	-	CASSLRLAGAQETQYF
TRBJ1-1	TRBV5-6	-	CASSLGDGYTEAFF
TRBJ1-1	TRBV19	-	CASSRDRVSTEAFF
TRBJ2-1	TRBV5-1	few	CASSLQDYNEQFF
TRBJ2-5	TRBV7-2	few	CASSLVSGGQGEETQYF
TRBJ2-7	TRBV10-3	-	CAISREDRGSYEQYF
TRBJ2-3	TRBV4-1	-	CASSQQPSRRGAASTDTQYF
TRBJ1-4	TRBV19	-	CASSPTTGTDATNEKLFF
TRBJ2-3	TRBV7-2	-	CASSLIIKEEGDTQYF
TRBJ1-5	TRBV2	-	CASMAGQGSTQHF
TRBJ1-4	TRBV28	-	CASSWSQGGEKLFF
TRBJ2-5	TRBV7-2	-	CASSLGSWLSETQYF
TRBJ1-3	TRBV14	-	CASSRWTAGNTIYF
TRBJ2-2	TRBV6-6	-	CASSSGGRSTGELFF
TRBJ2-3	TRBV5-6	-	CASSLLRGEVADTQYF
TRBJ1-5	TRBV12-5	-	CASGRSGSNQPQHF
TRBJ2-7	TRBV21-1	-	CASSKSGDGDLYEQYF
TRBJ2-7	TRBV15	-	CATSSGQGVNYEQYF
TRBJ2-1	TRBV5-1	-	CASSQGTGVYNEQFF
TRBJ2-7	TRBV2	-	CASLPGTLPTEQYF
TRBJ2-3	TRBV19	-	CASSFQGSTDTQYF
TRBJ2-3	TRBV5-6	few	CASSLYTTDTQYF
TRBJ1-5	TRBV4-1	few	CASSPGTGGRGFQPQHF
TRBJ1-4	TRBV6-1	-	CASSDIRQATNEKLFF
TRBJ2-7	TRBV28	medium-sized	CASSPLGEAPYEQYF
TRBJ1-6	TRBV2	-	CASSDILRRTNSPLHF
TRBJ2-6	TRBV10-3	-	CAISESSGANVLTF
TRBJ2-7	TRBV4-3	-	CASSPGQVPVLGQYF
TRBJ2-7	TRBV4-1	-	CASSGGQGEGYEQYF
TRBJ1-1	TRBV9	-	CASSVDSLNTEAFF